The present entry profiles one TCR beta chain with its context. RNA transcripts provided the template for amplifying TCR beta CDR3 regions. HTBI primers served in a first-round RT-PCR, which a second-round multiplex PCR followed. TCRdb reanalysed the multiplex PCR reads using MiXCR and keeps one entry per CDR3 protein. In the table there are over a million distinct CDR3 sequences, about 36% of which are singletons. Ages of hyperthyroidism patients ran from 18 to 65, and their diagnoses were new, under 2 months' duration. The data stem from a study of Graves' ophthalmopathy and Graves' hyperthyroidism. Trimming stripped 2 bases from V and 2 bases from J, with 12 bases between. CDR3 length: 15 amino acids. Per germline, CDR1 MNHEY and CDR2 SMNVEV (reference sequence).

The sample was peripheral blood or thyroid tissue (not recorded which). The chain joins TRBV27 to TRBJ2-5; no firm D call. This clonotype was sampled from an adult man with Graves' hyperthyroidism. The CDR3 sequence: CASSLRAVGQETQYF. DNA for the CDR3: TGTGCCAGCAGTTTAAGGGCCGTGGGGCAAGAGACCCAGTACTTC.